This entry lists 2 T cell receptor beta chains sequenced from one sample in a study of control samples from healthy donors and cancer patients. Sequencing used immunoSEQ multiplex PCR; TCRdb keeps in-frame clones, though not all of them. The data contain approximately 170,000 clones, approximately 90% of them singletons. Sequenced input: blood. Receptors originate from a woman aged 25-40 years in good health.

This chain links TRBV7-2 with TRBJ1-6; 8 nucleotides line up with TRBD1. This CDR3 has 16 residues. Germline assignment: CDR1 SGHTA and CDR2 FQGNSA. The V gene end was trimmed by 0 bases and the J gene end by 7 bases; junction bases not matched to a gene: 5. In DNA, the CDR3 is TGTGCCAGCAGCTTAGCCAGGGGGCAAGTAAATTCACCCCTCCACTTT. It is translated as CASSLARGQVNSPLHF.

Here the CDR3 reads CASSQDRGRTDTQYF. The CDR3 DNA reads TGTGCCAGTAGCCAAGACAGGGGACGCACAGATACGCAGTATTTT. The rearrangement joins TRBV19 to TRBJ2-3, with 8 bases identical to TRBD1. Looked up from germline, CDR1 is LNHDA and CDR2 is SQIVND (reference sequence). Trimming at V came to 6 bases and at J to 1 base, leaving 6 bases not matched to a gene. The length of the CDR3 is 15 residues.